Following are 12 T cell receptor beta chains from one sample sequenced in a study of T-cell memory formation after mild COVID-19. One entry per CDR3 protein results from TCRdb running MiXCR on the 5' RACE reads. Here the sample spans just over 350,000 distinct CDR3 sequences, 13% to 15% being singletons. Sequencing input: PBMCs or a T cell subset sorted from them (not recorded which). The origin of the receptors is a man between 18 and 35 years old who had mild COVID-19 (a few samples of this study predate the infection). Cell type and time point are not known.

The J gene is TRBJ2-5, the V gene TRBV19; 11 positions match TRBD1. The CDR3 has 15 residues. V gave up 3 bases and J gave up 4 bases; unmatched junction bases: 4. The germline V gene encodes CDR1 LNHDA and CDR2 SQIVND (reference sequence). CDR3 in amino acids: CASSMLDRGPETQYF. The DNA of the CDR3 is TGTGCCAGTAGTATGCTGGACAGGGGGCCAGAGACCCAGTACTTC.

This clonotype has just a few counts. This chain joins TRBV4-2 and TRBJ2-1; no clear D. The CDR3 has 14 amino acids. Germline CDR1 and CDR2: LGHNA and YNFKEQ. Trimming took 8 bases from V and 10 from J, leaving 21 bases between them. CDR3 residues: CASCDLPPVKEQFF. CDR3 nucleotides: TGTGCCAGCTGCGATTTACCCCCTGTAAAGGAGCAGTTCTTC.

This chain connects TRBV7-3 to TRBJ2-3; TRBD2 is a possible D gene (7 bases). The germline V and J ends were trimmed by 2 bases and 0 bases, with 15 bases remaining between them. The CDR3 has 17 residues. Germline V gene lookup returns CDR1 SGHTA and CDR2 FQGTGA. The CDR3 is CASSLAGGGLSTDTQYF. CDR3 DNA sequence: TGTGCCAGCAGCTTAGCGGGCGGGGGCCTTAGCACAGATACGCAGTATTTT.

This clonotype was seen many times. The rearrangement uses TRBV4-3 and TRBJ1-4, with D possibly being TRBD1 (5 bases). The V end was cut by 0 bases, the J end by 8 bases, with 7 bases between. CDR1 is LGHNA, CDR2 YSLEER, per germline. The CDR3 has 13 amino acids. The CDR3 here is CASSQDWGEKLFF. As DNA, the CDR3 is TGCGCCAGCAGCCAAGATTGGGGGGAAAAACTGTTTTTT.

The chain joins TRBV7-2 to TRBJ2-3, with 12 nucleotides matching TRBD2. This CDR3 spans 15 amino acids. CDR1 is SGHTA and CDR2 is FQGNSA in the germline V gene. Trimming at V came to 6 bases and at J to 6 bases, leaving 7 bases not matched to a gene. Written as DNA, the CDR3 is TGTGCCAGCAGTTCCCCTAGCGGGGGGGAGGATACGCAGTATTTT. Amino acids: CASSSPSGGEDTQYF.

This clonotype was picked up a small number of times. This chain uses TRBV20-1 with TRBJ1-1; 8 nucleotides align to TRBD1. The CDR3 extends over 16 amino acids. Trimming took 0 bases from V and 0 from J; bases not matched to a gene: 6. Germline V gene lookup returns CDR1 DFQATT and CDR2 SNEGSKA (reference sequence). The CDR3: CSAREPMDRVNTEAFF. The CDR3 DNA sequence: TGCAGTGCTAGAGAGCCAATGGACAGGGTGAACACTGAAGCTTTCTTT.

The sample holds a few counts of this clonotype. The chain is built from TRBV5-1 and TRBJ2-2, with D tentatively TRBD2 (7 bases). Germline CDR1 SGHRS, CDR2 YFSETQ. The CDR3 spans 15 residues. V lost 7 bases to trimming and J lost 0 bases, with 13 bases between them. CDR3 region: CASEEGGANTGELFF. CDR3 DNA sequence: TGCGCCAGCGAGGAAGGGGGGGCGAACACCGGGGAGCTGTTTTTT.

This chain uses TRBV28 with TRBJ1-4, with a tentative D call TRBD1 (6 bases). Trimming removed 6 bases from V and 8 bases from J, with 28 bases in between. The CDR3 extends over 18 amino acids. CDR1 and CDR2 from the germline V gene are MDHEN and SYDVKM. The CDR3 spells CASSPFGTGRGRGEKLFF. CDR3 sequence (DNA): TGTGCCAGCAGCCCATTTGGCACAGGGCGGGGACGTGGGGAAAAACTGTTTTTT.

This clonotype was counted a few times. The DNA of the CDR3 is TGTGCCAGCAGGACGGACAGGGCGAACACTGAAGCTTTCTTT. Its protein is CASRTDRANTEAFF. This chain joins TRBV6-6 and TRBJ1-1; 8 bases line up with TRBD1. The junction had 4 bases not matched to a gene; V was cut back by 6 bases and J by 1 base. This CDR3 region has 14 residues. Germline CDR1 and CDR2: MNHNY and SVGAGI (reference sequence).

The V call is TRBV27, the J call TRBJ2-5; D might be TRBD1 (7 bases). V was pared by 0 bases and J by 7 bases, with 9 bases between. CDR1 and CDR2 (germline): MNHEY, SMNVEV (reference sequence). The CDR3 contains 13 residues. The CDR3 DNA follows: TGTGCCAGCAGTTTATCCCAGGGGGGGACCCAGTACTTC. It codes for CASSLSQGGTQYF.

In this sample, this clonotype turned up many times. The rearrangement links TRBV18 to TRBJ2-2; D is possibly TRBD2 (5 bases). There are 16 residues in the CDR3. Germline-derived CDR1 and CDR2 are KGHSH and LQKENI. V was trimmed by 1 base and J by 2 bases, leaving 11 bases between them. CDR3 region: CASSPRAAANTGELFF. CDR3 bases: TGTGCCAGCTCACCACGGGCAGCGGCTAACACCGGGGAGCTGTTTTTT.

This clonotype was counted only a few times. The chain uses TRBV6-6 and TRBJ2-7, with a tentative D call TRBD1 (6 bases). Trimming removed 6 bases from V and 2 bases from J, with 14 bases in between. This CDR3 contains 14 residues. CDR1 and CDR2 (germline): MNHNY, SVGAGI (reference sequence). This CDR3 reads CASRHRQEAYEQYF. In DNA form, the CDR3 reads TGTGCCAGCAGACACAGACAGGAAGCCTACGAGCAGTACTTC.